There are a few counts of the clone carrying this T cell receptor beta chain. This specimen comes from a study of blood T cell repertoires in COVID-19. The wider study: Sites in the United States, Italy and Spain provided acute and convalescent COVID-19 samples. Sources were T cells, B-cell-depleted T cells, or PBMCs; the material itself was cDNA or gDNA.

The table came from immunoSEQ multiplex PCR; TCRdb's copy has only in-frame clones and leaves some out. Found here are tens of thousands of clones, under 90% of them singletons; the top ten hold 8.8%. The CDR3 is made up of 17 amino acids. Germline V gene sequence: CDR1 KGHSH, CDR2 LQKENI. The V gene lost 0 bases and the J gene lost 2 bases, with 17 bases spanning the gap. This sequence joins TRBV18 and TRBJ2-7; D gene unclear. The sequencing input was peripheral blood. This clonotype originated in a man aged 60 to 75 with acute or convalescent COVID-19. The CDR3: CASSPPSSGGNAYEQYF. The DNA for the CDR3 is TGTGCCAGCTCACCACCGTCATCGGGTGGCAATGCCTACGAGCAGTACTTC.